This T cell receptor beta chain was recorded in a study of blood T cells in healthy people across ages. Findings of the study overall: Long-lived donors carried more naive CD4+ cells and greater diversity than aged donors.

Then a second PCR, running roughly 7 to 12 cycles, was carried out with a sample-barcoded 5' primer and a J-beta primer mix. Each cDNA molecule carried a tag from a template-switch adaptor that contained 12 random nucleotides. TCRdb itself ran the 5' RACE reads through MiXCR, one entry per CDR3 protein. The table has approximately 1.5 million distinct CDR3 sequences, around 40% seen once. Concerning this clonotype: What it recognizes is unknown.

The CDR3 consists of 14 residues. The germline V gene encodes CDR1 MDHEN and CDR2 SYDVKM. V was pared by 7 bases and J by 4 bases, with 11 bases between. The TCR originated in a woman younger than 35 in good health. The chain combines TRBV28 with TRBJ1-6; D unresolved. Specimen: blood. The CDR3 DNA follows: TGTGCCAGCATAGAAGCTCTTTATAATTCACCCCTCCACTTT. Protein sequence: CASIEALYNSPLHF.